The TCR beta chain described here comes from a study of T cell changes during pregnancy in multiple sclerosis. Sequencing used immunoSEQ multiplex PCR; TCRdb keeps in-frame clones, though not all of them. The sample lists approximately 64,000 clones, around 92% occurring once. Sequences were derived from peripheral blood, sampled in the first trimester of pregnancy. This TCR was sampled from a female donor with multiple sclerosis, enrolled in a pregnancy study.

The CDR3: CASSKGLAGNEQFF. As DNA, the CDR3 is TGTGCCAGCAGCAAAGGACTAGCAGGCAATGAGCAGTTCTTC. The chain employs TRBV6-5 and TRBJ2-1; 8 positions agree with TRBD2. This CDR3 is built from 14 residues. Trimming removed 6 bases from V and 6 bases from J; junction bases left unmatched: 7. Germline loops: CDR1 MNHEY, CDR2 SVGAGI.